These 8 T cell receptor beta chains originate from one sample sequenced in a study of blood T cell repertoires in COVID-19. TCRdb's copy holds only in-frame clones and misses some; the assay was immunoSEQ multiplex PCR. Among around 71,000 clones, about 80% were seen once, and the ten largest hold 28%. Sequencing used peripheral blood. These receptors came from a man between 65 and 85 years old with acute or convalescent COVID-19.

J is TRBJ1-1 and V is TRBV3-1 (or the pseudogene TRBV3-2); D is perhaps TRBD1 (5 bases). V was shortened by 2 bases and J by 1 base, with 11 bases between the two germline ends. Looked up from germline, CDR1 is LGHDT and CDR2 is YNNKEL (reference sequence). The CDR3 sequence is 15 residues long. CDR3 bases: TGTGCCAGCAGCCAATTCGGGCAGGGGAACACTGAAGCTTTCTTT. Amino acid sequence: CASSQFGQGNTEAFF.

The rearrangement joins TRBV4-2 to TRBJ2-5, with 9 nucleotides matching TRBD2. There are 16 residues in the CDR3. Per germline, CDR1 LGHNA and CDR2 YNFKEQ. Losses at the gene ends were 0 bases for V and 5 bases for J; bases not matched to a gene: 7. CDR3 sequence (DNA): TGTGCCAGCAGCCAAGATTTCGCGGGAGGGATGGAGACCCAGTACTTC. The encoded protein is CASSQDFAGGMETQYF.

This chain's CDR3 is CASSPLTPAGDTQYF. DNA for the CDR3: TGTGCCAGCAGTCCCCTGACACCCGCCGGAGATACGCAGTATTTT. The chain employs TRBV27 and TRBJ2-3; D unclear. Germline loops: CDR1 MNHEY, CDR2 SMNVEV (reference sequence). V lost 5 bases and J 5 bases, leaving 17 bases between the germline ends. This CDR3 contains 15 residues.

This chain uses TRBV28 with TRBJ2-7; 7 positions agree with TRBD2. CDR1 and CDR2 from the germline V gene are MDHEN and SYDVKM. The CDR3 runs 13 residues. The ends lost 5 bases at V and 2 bases at J; junction bases unmatched: 3. CDR3 amino acids: CASSRDYPYEQYF. Written as DNA, the CDR3 is TGTGCCAGCAGTCGGGACTACCCCTACGAGCAGTACTTC.

This rearrangement joins TRBV5-1 to TRBJ2-5, with TRBD1 as a possible D gene (6 bases). V lost 2 bases to trimming and J lost 2 bases, with 13 bases between them. This CDR3 is built from 15 residues. Germline V gene data show CDR1 as SGHRS and CDR2 as YFSETQ. The CDR3 reads CASSLNWGPQETQYF. The CDR3 DNA sequence: TGCGCCAGCAGCTTAAACTGGGGGCCACAAGAGACCCAGTACTTC.

The V call is TRBV6-1, the J call TRBJ1-5, with D uncertain. The V end lost 1 base, the J end lost 11 bases, and 12 bases lay between the germline ends. The CDR3 consists of 13 residues. Germline values: CDR1 MNHNS, CDR2 SASEGT. The CDR3 nucleotides are TGTGCCAGCAGTGAAGGCCCGGGGAGGACCCAGCATTTT. Its translation is CASSEGPGRTQHF.

This clone was seen just once. This chain joins TRBV19 and TRBJ1-1; 10 bases align to TRBD1. Per the germline V gene, CDR1 is LNHDA and CDR2 is SQIVND (reference sequence). J was trimmed by 7 bases and V by 1 base; bases with no gene match: 12. The CDR3 spans 17 residues. This chain's CDR3 is CASSIAGRGQGTDEAFF. As DNA, the CDR3 is TGTGCCAGTAGTATAGCTGGGCGGGGACAGGGGACCGATGAAGCTTTCTTT.

This chain uses TRBV28 with TRBJ1-3; D remains unclear. This CDR3 comprises 14 residues. CDR1 is MDHEN and CDR2 is SYDVKM in the germline V gene. The V end lost 5 bases, the J end lost 0 bases, and 8 bases lay between the germline ends. CDR3 bases: TGTGCCAGCAGTCACCACAGCTCTGGAAACACCATATATTTT. Amino acids: CASSHHSSGNTIYF.